This T cell receptor beta chain stems from a study of human T cells and chemical hapten exposure (dated by TCRdb to about 2021). Looking at the study overall: For sensitization, 2% DPC in acetone was applied to an approximately 2 cm by approximately 2 cm area of upper inner arm skin. Weekly therapeutic DPC doses were additionally applied to the scalp of patients throughout the roughly 25-week study period. Patch testing was done on the upper back using Finn chambers containing 0.01% DPC, and results were scored after 6 days according to International Contact Dermatitis Research Group standards. The patient cohort, mostly female, included alopecia areata with under or over 50% scalp involvement, alopecia totalis and alopecia universalis. Libraries were combined into a pool for sequencing, and differences in TCR yield between samples came mainly from small differences in library volumes within the pool. This study followed changes in the peripheral blood TCR repertoire in vivo during primary and secondary sensitization of alopecia patients to the hapten diphenylcyclopropenone (DPC). Blood samples were taken from patients before sensitization (week 0) and then at 2, 6 and about 24 weeks after DPC sensitization. Blood for TCR sequencing was provided by twenty-nine alopecia patients at one to four time points (pre-sensitization, 2, 6 and 24 weeks).

The paper as a whole reports these results and caveats: A positive correlation was found between the number of PT1 expanded TCRs and patch test score, with significance reached at thresholds 8, 16 and 32 but not 4. The number of TCRs above 1 in 1000 frequency did not change with DPC sensitization; there was no evidence of global repertoire structure alterations. Because every patient had alopecia, a presumed autoimmune disease, the patients' immune response might differ from that of healthy individuals. Compared with pre-sensitization or healthy control sets, expanded TCRs formed significantly more large CDR3 similarity clusters, which is consistent with antigen-driven responses. Repeated subsampling changed both the strength of the expansion versus patch-test correlation and the threshold at which the correlation became significant.

This clonotype was picked up many times. What antigen it recognizes has not been identified. No quality values exist for individual bases; no much larger clone is one base distant. The time point label, as the study defines it: pre-sensitization, week 0. The treatment or condition label, read with the paper, signifies: therapeutic diphenylcyclopropenone sensitization with weekly scalp DPC. At each patch-test visit, blood was drawn before the patch test was applied. Patients were eligible if aged 18 to 70, diagnosed with alopecia and judged suitable for DPC therapy, and pregnant patients were excluded. Unfractionated whole blood was collected in Tempus Blood RNA tubes, and total RNA was extracted from that blood. Library preparation employed RACE. For sequencing, a NextSeq 500 was employed. During library preparation, unique molecular identifiers were attached to individual cDNA molecules so that TCRs could be counted in a quantitative, reproducible way. For every blood RNA sample, sequencing covered both the TCR alpha and TCR beta chains. The published analysis was carried out like this. Samples had a median of roughly 99,000 TCRs, with a range from roughly 20,000 to 700,000. V, J and CDR3 annotation of the TCR reads was performed with the Decombinator software suite. For the PS versus PT1 abundance plots, all samples were subsampled to the same number of TCRs (28,000). Expanded TCRs were defined as absent before sensitization and observed at least eight times at the 2-week time point. TCRdb reprocessed the public reads (quality trimming at Q25 with fastp, clone calling with MiXCR) and kept in-frame beta chains. Identical CDR3 protein sequences are pooled into one entry, listed with their most common genes and DNA. The V and J calls and clone size come from TCRdb's table, not from the authors' own analysis. The sample includes approximately 260,000 distinct CDR3 sequences, with 7.5% to 9% observed a single time. The top ten hold roughly 1.2% of the sample.

CDR1 and CDR2 are read off the germline V gene as SGHRS and YFSETQ. Germline trimming: 6 bases from V, 2 bases from J; junction bases outside gene matches: 2. The CDR3 contains 14 residues, cysteine and phenylalanine counted. Only the CDR3 DNA stays, 42 bases, in frame from base 1. The receptor was derived from a man between 18 and 35 years old with alopecia areata. Some clones in this sample may be carry-over from other donors' samples. Sequenced here: whole blood, sampled in connection with sensitization to the hapten diphenylcyclopropenone (DPC). Rearrangement joined TRBV5-1 to TRBJ2-6; a stretch of 7 junction bases matches TRBD1. The DNA sequence is given as TGCGCCAGCAACCAGGGGGCTGGGGCCAACGTCCTGACTTTC. Its translation reads: CASNQGAGANVLTF. With the rest looked up from the reference TRBV5-1 and TRBJ2-6 genes rather than sequenced, the full variable domain is KAGVTQTPRYLIKTRGQQVTLSCSPISGHRSVSWYQQTPGQGLQFLFEYFSETQRNKGNFPGRFSGRQFSNSRSEMNVSTLELGDSALYLCASNQGAGANVLTFGAGSRLTVL.